These T cell receptor beta chains were read from a single sample in a study of HIV-infected patients and healthy controls. One entry per CDR3 protein, called by TCRdb with MiXCR from the 5' RACE reads. The sample has 13,000 to 15,000 distinct CDR3 sequences; roughly 9.9% are singletons. Sequencing was performed on blood. The receptors stem from an adult in good health. Both conserved end residues are part of each CDR3. The D gene is left open where the match is weak. Not every row has a clone size; where given, it reads once, few, many or a size class.

>.|.|14|TRBV7-7|TRBJ2-5
CASSLIGAQETQYF
TGTGCCAGCAGCTTAATAGGGGCTCAAGAGACCCAGTACTTC
>TRBD1|many|14|TRBV7-9|TRBJ1-2
CASSLGQGRYGYTF
TGTGCCAGCAGCCTTGGACAGGGCCGCTATGGCTACACCTTC
>.|medium-sized|15|TRBV7-2|TRBJ2-5
CASSLVGSPQETQYF
TGTGCCAGCAGCTTAGTCGGCTCACCCCAAGAGACCCAGTACTTC
>TRBD2|.|16|TRBV20-1|TRBJ2-2
CSARAGGGGAFGELFF
TGCAGTGCTAGAGCTGGGGGCGGGGGGGCCTTCGGGGAGCTGTTTTTT
>.|many|12|TRBV6-1|TRBJ1-1
CASSVWNTEAFF
TGTGCCAGCAGTGTTTGGAACACTGAAGCTTTCTTT
>.|many|13|TRBV12-3/TRBV12-4|TRBJ1-2
CASSLVVIDGYTF
TGTGCCAGCAGTCTCGTCGTAATCGACGGCTACACCTTC
>.|many|16|TRBV7-2|TRBJ2-5
CASSLLRAEEVETQYF
TGTGCCAGCAGCTTACTTAGGGCGGAGGAGGTGGAGACCCAGTACTTC
>TRBD1|.|15|TRBV28|TRBJ1-1
CASRPTGAVFTEAFF
TGTGCCAGCAGGCCCACAGGGGCGGTTTTTACTGAAGCTTTCTTT
>TRBD2|.|14|TRBV20-1|TRBJ2-3
CSGVWVRRGDTQYF
TGCAGTGGAGTATGGGTTAGGCGGGGGGATACGCAGTATTTT
>.|many|12|TRBV7-2|TRBJ1-4
CATGRGDEKLFF
TGTGCTACCGGCAGGGGAGATGAAAAACTGTTTTTT
>TRBD1|medium-sized|12|TRBV29-1|TRBJ1-1
CRIGTGGTEAFF
TGCAGGATAGGGACAGGGGGAACTGAAGCTTTCTTT
>.|many|17|TRBV20-1|TRBJ2-7
CSARPLLGRNQAYEQYF
TGCAGTGCTAGGCCCCTGTTGGGGAGGAACCAAGCCTACGAGCAGTACTTC
>TRBD1|few|14|TRBV12-3/TRBV12-4|TRBJ2-2
CASWTGGSPGELFF
TGTGCCAGCTGGACAGGGGGATCCCCCGGGGAGCTGTTTTTT
>TRBD1|few|14|TRBV18|TRBJ1-5
CASSQTGGNQPQHF
TGTGCCAGCTCACAGACAGGGGGTAATCAGCCCCAGCATTTT
>.|medium-sized|12|TRBV25-1|TRBJ1-1
CASSEENTEAFF
TGTGCCAGCAGTGAGGAGAACACTGAAGCTTTCTTT
>TRBD2|many|14|TRBV24-1|TRBJ2-1
CATSEPSGIDEQFF
TGTGCCACCAGTGAACCCAGCGGGATCGATGAGCAGTTCTTC
>.|many|14|TRBV7-2|TRBJ2-7
CASRQHREAYEQYF
TGTGCCAGCAGACAGCACCGGGAAGCCTACGAGCAGTACTTC
>.|.|14|TRBV30|TRBJ2-6
CAWTLPSGANVLTF
TGTGCCTGGACCCTCCCCTCTGGGGCCAACGTCCTGACTTTC
>TRBD1|.|18|TRBV7-2|TRBJ2-7
CASSLVRGDRDYSYEQYF
TGTGCCAGCAGCTTAGTTCGAGGGGACAGGGATTACTCCTACGAGCAGTACTTC
>.|few|14|TRBV29-1|TRBJ1-1
CSVEGGPLNTEAFF
TGCAGCGTTGAAGGGGGTCCCCTGAACACTGAAGCTTTCTTT
>.|medium-sized|11|TRBV28|TRBJ1-4
CASGFDEKLFF
TGTGCCAGCGGGTTTGATGAAAAACTGTTTTTT
>TRBD2|medium-sized|17|TRBV7-9|TRBJ2-1
CASSPQLAGGLHNEQFF
TGTGCCAGCAGCCCACAACTAGCGGGGGGGCTCCACAATGAGCAGTTCTTC
>TRBD1|medium-sized|15|TRBV7-2|TRBJ1-1
CASSLVTGGLTEAFF
TGTGCCAGCAGCTTAGTTACAGGGGGACTCACTGAAGCTTTCTTT
>TRBD2|medium-sized|15|TRBV20-1|TRBJ2-7
CSASKASGGSYEQYF
TGCAGTGCTAGTAAGGCTAGCGGGGGGTCTTACGAGCAGTACTTC
>TRBD1|few|15|TRBV20-1|TRBJ1-4
CSASPGTGINEKLFF
TGCAGTGCTTCTCCCGGGACAGGGATTAATGAAAAACTGTTTTTT
>.|.|11|TRBV12-3/TRBV12-4|TRBJ2-7
CASSLTYEQYF
TGTGCCAGCAGTTTAACCTACGAGCAGTACTTC
>TRBD1|many|15|TRBV7-2|TRBJ2-1
CASSPDRARDNEQFF
TGTGCCAGCAGCCCGGACAGGGCGAGGGACAATGAGCAGTTCTTC
>.|many|17|TRBV7-8|TRBJ2-1
CASSSQRRAVNPNEQFF
TGTGCCAGCAGCTCCCAGCGGCGGGCAGTTAATCCGAATGAGCAGTTCTTC
>TRBD2|few|15|TRBV20-1|TRBJ2-1
CSASDWTSGGNEQFF
TGCAGTGCTAGCGACTGGACTAGCGGGGGCAATGAGCAGTTCTTC
>.|many|16|TRBV12-3/TRBV12-4|TRBJ2-2
CASSLRGGGTTGELFF
TGTGCCAGCAGTTTGAGAGGGGGAGGGACCACCGGGGAGCTGTTTTTT
>TRBD2|.|16|TRBV27|TRBJ2-3
CASSPLAGGLADTQYF
TGTGCCAGCAGTCCCCTAGCGGGGGGATTGGCAGATACGCAGTATTTT
>TRBD1|.|18|TRBV6-2/TRBV6-3|TRBJ1-2
CASSPGTGGMKLRSGYTF
TGTGCCAGCAGCCCCGGGACAGGGGGCATGAAACTTAGGAGCGGCTACACCTTC
>TRBD2|medium-sized|14|TRBV15|TRBJ2-3
CATGSGRAKDTQYF
TGTGCCACCGGTAGCGGGAGGGCCAAAGATACGCAGTATTTT
>.|many|14|TRBV28|TRBJ2-7
CASSPAGVVAEQYF
TGTGCCAGCAGCCCTGCAGGGGTAGTGGCCGAGCAGTACTTC
>TRBD2|medium-sized|18|TRBV20-1|TRBJ2-1
CSARDTSGRALSYNEQFF
TGCAGTGCTAGAGATACTAGCGGGAGGGCCCTCTCCTACAATGAGCAGTTCTTC
>.|medium-sized|13|TRBV14|TRBJ1-1
CASSQAGGTEAFF
TGTGCCAGCAGCCAAGCGGGTGGGACTGAAGCTTTCTTT
>.|medium-sized|15|TRBV6-5|TRBJ1-1
CASSYHPPGAAEAFF
TGTGCCAGCAGTTATCACCCCCCGGGGGCGGCTGAAGCTTTCTTT
>TRBD1|.|20|TRBV3-1|TRBJ2-2
CASSRTIGTGESKNTGEMFF
TGTGCCAGCAGCCGTACCATAGGTACAGGGGAATCTAAGAACACCGGGGAGATGTTTTTT
>.|many|15|TRBV12-3/TRBV12-4|TRBJ1-5
CASSPQSYSNQPQHF
TGTGCCAGCAGTCCTCAGAGTTATAGCAATCAGCCCCAGCATTTT
>TRBD2|many|17|TRBV11-3|TRBJ2-1
CASWGASGTSSYNEQFF
TGTGCCAGCTGGGGCGCCTCCGGGACTAGCTCCTACAATGAGCAGTTCTTC
>.|many|11|TRBV7-2|TRBJ2-1
CASSLLNEQFF
TGTGCCAGCAGCTTACTCAATGAGCAGTTCTTC
>.|few|13|TRBV3-1|TRBJ1-1
CASSQSTGPEAFF
TGTGCCAGCAGCCAATCCACCGGTCCTGAAGCTTTCTTT
>TRBD2|large|16|TRBV24-1|TRBJ2-1
CATSDTGTSLYNEQFF
TGTGCCACCAGTGATACCGGGACTAGCCTCTACAATGAGCAGTTCTTC
>.|medium-sized|11|TRBV29-1|TRBJ2-3
CSAGHSDTQYF
TGCAGCGCCGGGCACTCGGATACGCAGTATTTT
>.|medium-sized|13|TRBV14|TRBJ2-7
CASSQVDRARQYF
TGTGCCAGCAGCCAAGTAGACAGAGCGCGACAGTACTTC
>.|many|14|TRBV6-2/TRBV6-3|TRBJ1-5
CASSYSSPDQPQHF
TGTGCCAGCAGTTACTCGTCTCCCGATCAGCCCCAGCATTTT
>TRBD2|medium-sized|16|TRBV6-5|TRBJ2-1
CASSQTGLARNNEQFF
TGTGCCAGCAGTCAGACCGGACTAGCGAGAAACAATGAGCAGTTCTTC